These 10 T cell receptor beta chains were sequenced from one sample in a study of CD8 T cells in ankylosing spondylitis (dated by TCRdb to 2015 to 2018). Study-wide conclusions, independent of this receptor: A TCR beta motif made up of several highly homologous amino acid variants appeared to be characteristic of blood from ankylosing spondylitis patients.

Their antigen targets remain unknown. The library was generated by 5' RACE. For sequencing, an Illumina HiSeq 2500 was employed. The public reads were reanalyzed by TCRdb: fastp trimming at Q25, MiXCR alignment, in-frame beta chains only. Under each unique CDR3 protein, matching rows form one entry showing the most common genes and DNA. Within this sample are some 700,000 distinct CDR3 sequences, with 15% to 20% of them counted one time only. The leading ten clones occupy around 20% of the sample. Material: blood, either unsorted or a sorted T cell fraction (not recorded which). These receptors all stem from a male donor with ankylosing spondylitis.

The chain carries TRBV12-3 or TRBV12-4 and TRBJ2-1; D perhaps matches TRBD2 (7 bases). The CDR3 is 16 residues long. Trimming removed 4 bases from V and 0 bases from J, with 13 bases in between. The CDR3 region has the DNA TGTGCCAGCAGTTCCAAAGGGGGGGGCTCCTACAATGAGCAGTTCTTC. This codes for CASSSKGGGSYNEQFF.

This clonotype was seen a handful of times. The chain has TRBV10-3 and TRBJ1-1, with 7 bases lining up with TRBD1. The CDR3 consists of 13 residues. J was trimmed by 2 bases and V by 4 bases; bases with no gene match: 1. Germline loops: CDR1 ENHRY, CDR2 SYGVKD. CDR3 residues: CAISGQGNTEAFF. DNA of the CDR3: TGTGCCATCAGTGGACAGGGAAACACTGAAGCTTTCTTT.

The V call is TRBV27, the J call TRBJ2-1; 13 bases line up with TRBD2. The CDR3 is made up of 13 amino acids. Per the germline V gene, CDR1 is MNHEY and CDR2 is SMNVEV (reference sequence). Trimming at V came to 10 bases and at J to 8 bases, leaving 5 bases not matched to a gene. The CDR3 loop is CATRTSGSYEQFF. Written as DNA, the CDR3 is TGTGCCACCAGGACTAGCGGGAGTTATGAGCAGTTCTTC.

J is TRBJ2-1 and V is TRBV29-1; 8 positions match TRBD2. This CDR3 has 13 residues. Germline values: CDR1 SQVTM, CDR2 ANQGSEA. The trim removed 7 bases at V and 6 bases at J, leaving 8 bases unmatched. This CDR3 reads CSDYGGGGNEQFF. Here the CDR3 DNA reads TGCAGCGACTACGGGGGGGGCGGCAATGAGCAGTTCTTC.

The rearrangement uses TRBV7-8 and TRBJ2-7; 12 positions match TRBD2. The germline V gene has CDR1 SGHVS and CDR2 FQNEAQ. J gave up 4 bases and V 0 bases, and 7 bases lay outside the gene matches. The CDR3 spans 17 residues. The CDR3 DNA follows: TGTGCCAGCAGCTTAGCGGAGACTAGCGGGAGTGGGTACGAGCAGTACTTC. Amino acids: CASSLAETSGSGYEQYF.

This clonotype was picked up many times. The rearrangement joins TRBV5-6 to TRBJ2-3; a possible D gene is TRBD1 (5 bases). The CDR3 contains 15 residues. Germline V lookup: CDR1 SGHDT, CDR2 YYEEEE. Trimming stripped 1 base from V and 2 bases from J, with 11 bases between. The CDR3 region has the DNA TGTGCCAGCAGCTTGTGGGGCACCTCCACAGATACGCAGTATTTT. Its protein is CASSLWGTSTDTQYF.

This clonotype was detected only a few times. The J gene is TRBJ2-7, the V gene TRBV28; 9 positions match TRBD1. CDR1 and CDR2 (germline): MDHEN, SYDVKM. There are 15 residues in the CDR3. The junction had 7 bases not matched to a gene; V was cut back by 4 bases and J by 3 bases. CDR3 DNA sequence: TGTGCCAGCAGTTCCTTCGGGACAGGGAACTACGAGCAGTACTTC. Protein product: CASSSFGTGNYEQYF.

This rearrangement joins TRBV7-2 to TRBJ2-5; no firm D call. Trimming left V 1 base short and J 3 bases short, with 12 bases between. CDR1 is SGHTA, CDR2 FQGNSA, per germline. The CDR3 covers 15 residues. CDR3 sequence: CASSLEGRPEETQYF. CDR3 DNA sequence: TGTGCCAGCAGCTTAGAAGGTCGGCCAGAAGAGACCCAGTACTTC.

The chain carries TRBV3-1 and TRBJ2-1, with 9 nucleotides matching TRBD1. Germline V gene lookup returns CDR1 LGHDT and CDR2 YNNKEL (reference sequence). J lost 8 bases, V lost 4 bases, and 12 bases had no gene match. The CDR3 extends over 16 amino acids. The CDR3 loop reads CASSRSGTGSPHEQFF. The CDR3 DNA reads TGTGCCAGCAGCCGTTCCGGGACAGGGTCCCCCCATGAGCAGTTCTTC.

V gene TRBV9 combines with J gene TRBJ1-5; tentative D call: TRBD1 (5 bases). This CDR3 region has 15 residues. The germline V gene has CDR1 SGDLS and CDR2 YYNGEE. V was pared by 2 bases and J by 7 bases, with 16 bases between. The CDR3 protein is CASSVGEEARQPQHF. The CDR3, as DNA: TGTGCCAGCAGCGTGGGGGAGGAGGCTCGACAGCCCCAGCATTTT.